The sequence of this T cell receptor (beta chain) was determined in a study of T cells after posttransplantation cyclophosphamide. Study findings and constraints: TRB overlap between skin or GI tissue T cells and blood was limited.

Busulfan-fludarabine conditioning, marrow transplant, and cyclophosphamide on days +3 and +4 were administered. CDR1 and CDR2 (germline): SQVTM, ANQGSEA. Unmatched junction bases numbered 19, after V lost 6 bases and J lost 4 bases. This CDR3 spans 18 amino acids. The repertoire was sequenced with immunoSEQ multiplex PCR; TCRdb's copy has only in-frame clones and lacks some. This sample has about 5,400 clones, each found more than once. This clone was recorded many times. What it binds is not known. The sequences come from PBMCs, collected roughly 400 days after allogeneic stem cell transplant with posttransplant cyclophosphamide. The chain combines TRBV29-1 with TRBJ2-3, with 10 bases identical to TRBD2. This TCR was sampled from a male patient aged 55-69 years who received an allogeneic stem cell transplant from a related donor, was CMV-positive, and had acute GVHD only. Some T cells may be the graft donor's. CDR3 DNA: TGCAGCGTGAGACCCCTTAGCGGGAGGCCAGACCCTCCAGATACGCAGTATTTT. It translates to CSVRPLSGRPDPPDTQYF.